These T cell receptor beta chains were read from a single sample in a study of monozygotic twins with inflammatory bowel disease. TCRdb reprocessed the 5' RACE reads, with one entry per CDR3 protein and no DNA. This sample's table reports approximately 200,000 distinct CDR3 sequences. What was sequenced was blood. Receptor source: a human donor with ulcerative colitis or Crohn's disease, or a healthy co-twin of an affected twin (not recorded which). Each CDR3 is given with its conserved first and last residue. Clone size is not always given. Where it is, it says once, few, many or a class for expanded clones.

clone size	V gene	J gene	CDR3 protein
-	TRBV6-2/TRBV6-3	TRBJ2-6	CASEYRDTRLPSGANVLTF
-	TRBV12-3/TRBV12-4	TRBJ2-2	CASSLLRQSNTGELFF
-	TRBV11-3	TRBJ2-3	CASSLDGGRDTQYF
-	TRBV2	TRBJ2-7	CASSDGQRSSYEQYF
medium-sized	TRBV5-1	TRBJ2-7	CASGSGQGNEQYF
-	TRBV6-1	TRBJ1-2	CASLSPGQPNYGYTF
-	TRBV13	TRBJ1-3	CASSYRTNSGNTIYF
-	TRBV5-1	TRBJ1-2	CASSVTVPANYGYTF
-	TRBV7-2	TRBJ2-1	CASSLALGAGNEQFF
-	TRBV12-3/TRBV12-4	TRBJ2-5	CASSLRGGHETQYF
-	TRBV5-6	TRBJ1-1	CASSLGPRGPPNTEAFF
-	TRBV29-1	TRBJ1-2	CSVGLDPTYTF
-	TRBV18	TRBJ2-5	CASSPLGPAGTETQYF
-	TRBV10-3	TRBJ1-5	CAISESIHRGIQPQHF
-	TRBV4-2	TRBJ1-2	CASSHRPGTGNFNYGYTF
-	TRBV20-1	TRBJ2-5	CSARVEGLAGGPRETQYF
-	TRBV5-1	TRBJ1-1	CASRTGSPWGTEAFF
-	TRBV6-5	TRBJ2-6	CASSSLGTSGANVLTF
-	TRBV19	TRBJ1-2	CASGKDASLYGYTF
-	TRBV5-4	TRBJ2-1	CASSPGLVSSYNEQFF
-	TRBV20-1	TRBJ1-3	CSARQGSGNTIYF
-	TRBV9	TRBJ2-1	CASSAEGRSYNEQFF
-	TRBV27	TRBJ2-7	CASTAFRGSSYEQYF
-	TRBV5-1	TRBJ1-1	CASSFWENTEAFF
-	TRBV5-1	TRBJ2-7	CASSFVGGGTFGEHYF
-	TRBV7-3	TRBJ2-1	CASSLKWGSSYNEQFF
-	TRBV20-1	TRBJ1-2	CSARDQYGVNYGYTF
-	TRBV10-3	TRBJ1-4	CAISEKMPNEKLFF
-	TRBV19	TRBJ1-2	CASTKTDRLGIYTF
-	TRBV5-1	TRBJ2-2	CASSVGQRTGELFF
-	TRBV18	TRBJ2-5	CASSPRTSGGLEETQYF
-	TRBV10-3	TRBJ1-1	CAINPTAQVTNTEAFF
-	TRBV20-1	TRBJ2-5	CSAREGDSQETQYF
-	TRBV20-1	TRBJ1-5	CSARGGLKYSNQPQHF
-	TRBV2	TRBJ1-5	CASATDGNQPQHF
-	TRBV5-1	TRBJ2-3	CASSPRTGITDTQYF
-	TRBV29-1	TRBJ2-5	CSVARLAKETQYF
-	TRBV7-3	TRBJ2-3	CASSSKGTDTQYF
-	TRBV12-3/TRBV12-4	TRBJ2-3	CASSIELGTDTQYF
-	TRBV3-1	TRBJ1-2	CASSFLADGYTF
-	TRBV11-2	TRBJ2-5	CASSLVVGQGAETQYF
-	TRBV6-1	TRBJ2-2	CASYLPDGGADTGELFF
-	TRBV19	TRBJ2-1	CASSIVPGNEQFF
-	TRBV19	TRBJ1-1	CACSKQINTEAFF
-	TRBV11-2	TRBJ1-1	CASSRLPGQGARWTEAFF
-	TRBV5-1	TRBJ2-3	CASSVSSTGVTDTQYF
-	TRBV5-1	TRBJ1-2	CASSLEGPYYGYTF
-	TRBV5-1	TRBJ1-1	CAGSLYSPNTEAFF
-	TRBV12-3/TRBV12-4	TRBJ1-1	CASRYPGLNTEAFF
-	TRBV29-1	TRBJ1-1	CSVDRTTNTEAFF
-	TRBV4-2	TRBJ2-3	CASSQDRVAGAYTDTQYF
-	TRBV7-2	TRBJ1-3	CASSLGQAYSGNTIYF
-	TRBV5-1	TRBJ2-7	CASSSGQGNNEQYF
-	TRBV6-5	TRBJ1-5	CASSYSQGRHQPQHF
-	TRBV5-1	TRBJ1-6	CASSPEMQNNSPLHF
-	TRBV5-1	TRBJ2-1	CASTAQGVTSNEQFF
-	TRBV5-1	TRBJ2-6	CASSPGPSGANVLTF
-	TRBV7-2	TRBJ2-2	CASSRDGATGELFF
-	TRBV5-1	TRBJ1-4	CASSPSRQGGEKLFF